The 27 T cell receptor beta chains below come from one sample, sequenced in a study of T cells in localized non-small cell lung cancer. Sequenced by immunoSEQ multiplex PCR; TCRdb stores in-frame clones only, minus some. The sample includes some 33,000 clones, roughly 77% of them seen just once. This sample comprised peripheral blood, obtained before any cancer treatment. The receptor source for this set is a male donor older than 55 with stage III squamous cell lung carcinoma.

The chain joins TRBV11-2 to TRBJ1-1, with D uncertain. CDR1 and CDR2 (germline): SGHAT, FQNNGV. V dropped 1 base and J dropped 0 bases, with 9 bases sitting between them. The CDR3 contains 15 residues. The CDR3 spells CASSLGVRMNTEAFF. The CDR3, as DNA: TGTGCCAGCAGCTTAGGGGTACGGATGAACACTGAAGCTTTCTTT.

The genes are TRBV6-6 and TRBJ1-3, with D maybe TRBD1 (6 bases). Per germline, CDR1 MNHNY and CDR2 SVGAGI (reference sequence). CDR3 length equals 15 residues. Trimming left V 7 bases short and J 1 base short, with 14 bases between. CDR3 loop: CASKRQALSGNTIYF. CDR3 sequence (DNA): TGTGCCAGCAAACGACAGGCCCTATCTGGAAACACCATATATTTT.

The chain uses TRBV27 and TRBJ2-1, with 10 bases fitting TRBD2. This CDR3 comprises 19 residues. The V gene end was trimmed by 4 bases and the J gene end by 0 bases; junction bases not matched to a gene: 12. CDR1 MNHEY and CDR2 SMNVEV come from the germline V gene (reference sequence). The CDR3 nucleotides are TGTGCCAGCAGTTCGCTAGCGGGGGTTACGCCAAGCTCCTACAATGAGCAGTTCTTC. Its translation: CASSSLAGVTPSSYNEQFF.

As for this clone: This specimen includes other DNA sequences encoding the same CDR3. The chain links TRBV5-1 to TRBJ2-7; 9 nucleotides line up with TRBD1. The CDR3 is 16 residues long. Per germline, CDR1 SGHRS and CDR2 YFSETQ. Trimming removed 4 bases from V and 2 bases from J; junction bases left unmatched: 10. CDR3 nucleotide sequence: TGCGCCAGCAGCCAGACGTTGGGACAGGGCACCTACGAGCAGTACTTC. It codes for CASSQTLGQGTYEQYF.

The chain uses TRBV19 and TRBJ2-6; D is undetermined. Germline CDR1 is LNHDA and CDR2 is SQIVND (reference sequence). V shed 5 bases and J shed 2 bases, with 4 bases lying between them. CDR3 size: 13 residues. CDR3 DNA sequence: TGTGCCAGTAGTTTCGCTGGGGCCAACGTCCTGACTTTC. Translating it yields CASSFAGANVLTF.

This clone has only a few counts. The V gene is TRBV19, the J gene TRBJ2-1; D is undetermined. V was cut by 3 bases and J by 6 bases, with 9 bases left in between. CDR3 length: 13 residues. Germline V CDR1 and CDR2: LNHDA, SQIVND (reference sequence). Written as DNA, the CDR3 is TGTGCCAGTAGTATGAGCGCGTCCAATGAGCAGTTCTTC. Protein sequence: CASSMSASNEQFF.

J is TRBJ2-5 and V is TRBV14; perhaps TRBD1 as D (5 bases). The CDR3 length is 13 residues. V dropped 8 bases and J dropped 2 bases, with 12 bases sitting between them. Germline CDR1 SGHDN, CDR2 FVKESK. The CDR3 reads CASSGHLQETQYF. CDR3 coding DNA: TGTGCCAGCTCCGGACACTTACAAGAGACCCAGTACTTC.

CDR3 in DNA: TGTGCCAGCAGTGAAGCGCCCAGGACAGGGAAACGCAATCAGCCCCAGCATTTT. Its protein product is CASSEAPRTGKRNQPQHF. V is TRBV6-1 and J is TRBJ1-5, with 8 bases matching TRBD1. The CDR3 covers 18 residues. Looked up from germline, CDR1 is MNHNS and CDR2 is SASEGT. Trimming at V came to 0 bases and at J to 2 bases, leaving 9 bases not matched to a gene.

The rearrangement links TRBV7-2 to TRBJ2-3, with TRBD2 matching 13 bases. The junction had 5 bases not matched to a gene; V was cut back by 5 bases and J by 6 bases. The germline gives CDR1 SGHTA, CDR2 FQGNSA. This CDR3 is built from 15 residues. CDR3 sequence reads: CASSRGTSGADTQYF. In DNA form, the CDR3 reads TGTGCCAGCAGCCGCGGGACTAGCGGGGCTGATACGCAGTATTTT.

The chain couples TRBV11-1 to TRBJ1-1; tentative D call: TRBD1 (5 bases). In germline, CDR1 is SGHAT, CDR2 FQDESV (reference sequence). V lost 2 bases, J lost 5 bases, and 15 bases lay in between. The CDR3 has 15 residues. CDR3 DNA sequence: TGTGCCAGCAGCTTAAGGAAGCTGGGGGTAACTGAAGCTTTCTTT. It encodes CASSLRKLGVTEAFF.

The chain uses TRBV29-1 and TRBJ2-1; D unresolved. Germline CDR1 is SQVTM and CDR2 is ANQGSEA. This CDR3 is 13 amino acids long. The V gene lost 2 bases and the J gene lost 7 bases, with 12 bases spanning the gap. The CDR3: CSVERVLRNEQFF. CDR3 sequence (DNA): TGCAGCGTTGAAAGGGTTCTAAGGAATGAGCAGTTCTTC.

The chain couples TRBV27 to TRBJ2-2; no clear D. CDR3 length: 13 residues. V lost 2 bases to trimming and J lost 3 bases, with 4 bases between them. The germline V gene encodes CDR1 MNHEY and CDR2 SMNVEV (reference sequence). The CDR3 reads CASSLQDTGELFF. The CDR3, as DNA: TGTGCCAGCAGTTTACAAGACACCGGGGAGCTGTTTTTT.

By share, this clone counts as medium-sized. V gene TRBV28 combines with J gene TRBJ1-1; D might be TRBD1 (5 bases). Germline lookup yields CDR1 MDHEN and CDR2 SYDVKM. The V gene lost 6 bases and the J gene lost 0 bases, with 14 bases spanning the gap. The CDR3 sequence is 15 residues long. The CDR3 DNA is TGTGCCAGCAGCCCCCAAGCAGGGATGAACACTGAAGCTTTCTTT. It translates to CASSPQAGMNTEAFF.

The chain has TRBV7-8 and TRBJ1-3, with D possibly TRBD1 on 5 matching bases. This CDR3 has 14 residues. V lost 6 bases and J lost 1, with 10 bases in between. Looked up from germline, CDR1 is SGHVS and CDR2 is FQNEAQ. The CDR3 DNA reads as TGTGCCAGCAGTCAAAGGGGATCTGGAAACACCATATATTTT. Translated: CASSQRGSGNTIYF.

The genes are TRBV5-1 and TRBJ1-1; weak D call: TRBD1 (5 bases). The CDR3 sequence is 13 residues long. Germline values: CDR1 SGHRS, CDR2 YFSETQ. V lost 3 bases to trimming and J lost 5 bases, with 11 bases between them. Here the CDR3 DNA reads TGCGCCAGCAGCTCAGGGTTGACTACTGAAGCTTTCTTT. Protein: CASSSGLTTEAFF.

The rearrangement joins TRBV4-1 to TRBJ1-2; D may be TRBD1 (6 bases). Germline V lookup: CDR1 MGHRA, CDR2 YSYEKL. The CDR3 length is 15 residues. The germline V and J ends were trimmed by 0 bases and 6 bases, with 14 bases remaining between them. CDR3: CASSQDPYRDNGYTF. Here the CDR3 DNA reads TGCGCCAGCAGCCAAGATCCCTACCGGGACAATGGCTACACCTTC.

On this clone itself: Additional DNA sequences in this sample encode the identical CDR3. This chain connects TRBV20-1 to TRBJ1-2, with D maybe TRBD1 (6 bases). The CDR3 runs 10 residues. CDR1 and CDR2 from the germline V gene are DFQATT and SNEGSKA (reference sequence). The V gene lost 6 bases and the J gene lost 8 bases, with 10 bases spanning the gap. The CDR3, as DNA: TGCAGTGCCGGGGGGCGGGGCTACACCTTC. This translates into CSAGGRGYTF.

This clone was counted between two and nine times. This chain uses TRBV4-2 with TRBJ1-3; possible D gene TRBD1, 5 bases. V was trimmed by 1 base and J by 3 bases, leaving 10 bases between them. The CDR3 is 15 amino acids. Germline V gives CDR1 LGHNA, CDR2 YNFKEQ. The CDR3 sequence is CASSQVKQGGNTIYF. The CDR3 DNA is TGTGCCAGCAGCCAAGTGAAGCAGGGTGGAAACACCATATATTTT.

The chain carries TRBV4-3 and TRBJ1-4; D is possibly TRBD1 (5 bases). The CDR3 runs to 15 residues. CDR1 and CDR2 (germline): LGHNA, YSLEER. The V end was cut by 0 bases, the J end by 6 bases, with 11 bases between. In nucleotides, the CDR3 is TGCGCCAGCAGCCAAGATCGTCGAGGGGATGAAAAACTGTTTTTT. Amino acids: CASSQDRRGDEKLFF.

CDR3 in DNA: TGTGCCAGCAGTATTTATCCAGACACGCAATGGGAGCAGTTCTTC. It yields the protein CASSIYPDTQWEQFF. V is TRBV6-1 and J is TRBJ2-1; D not certain. CDR1 is MNHNS and CDR2 is SASEGT in the germline V gene. V was clipped by 5 bases and J by 10 bases, with 21 bases between them. The CDR3 has 15 amino acids.

This clone counts as medium-sized. The chain couples TRBV4-1 to TRBJ2-2; 7 positions agree with TRBD1. V shed 3 bases, J shed 3 bases, and the junction held 13 bases outside the gene matches. The germline CDR1 and CDR2 sequences are MGHRA and YSYEKL. The CDR3 has 18 residues. As DNA, the CDR3 is TGCGCCAGCAGCCAGGTTAAAGGGGGCGATTTAGACACCGGGGAGCTGTTTTTT. It yields the protein CASSQVKGGDLDTGELFF.

The rearrangement uses TRBV4-3 and TRBJ2-1; D unresolved. The CDR3 runs 17 residues. Germline V gives CDR1 LGHNA, CDR2 YSLEER. Trimming removed 1 base at V and 0 bases at J, with 13 bases between. CDR3: CASSQGPGSSSYNEQFF. CDR3 sequence (DNA): TGCGCCAGCAGCCAAGGGCCAGGCAGCAGCTCCTACAATGAGCAGTTCTTC.

This clone was counted only a few times. The chain is built from TRBV6-6 and TRBJ1-1; D ambiguous. Germline V lookup: CDR1 MNHNY, CDR2 SVGAGI (reference sequence). Between the trimmed V and J ends, which lost 6 bases and 2 bases, there was a span of 10 bases. This CDR3 is 13 amino acids long. The CDR3 DNA follows: TGTGCCAGCAGCCGCGCTTTTAACACTGAAGCTTTCTTT. Translated, it gives CASSRAFNTEAFF.

The chain uses TRBV27 and TRBJ2-3; D might be TRBD1 (5 bases). Germline V lookup: CDR1 MNHEY, CDR2 SMNVEV (reference sequence). This CDR3 region has 16 residues. Deletions cut 5 bases from V and 0 bases from J, with 15 bases between. The CDR3 DNA sequence: TGTGCCAGCAGTCCCCAAGACAGACGGAGCACAGATACGCAGTATTTT. It codes for CASSPQDRRSTDTQYF.

The chain couples TRBV7-9 to TRBJ2-2; D not certain. Trimming removed 5 bases at V and 7 bases at J, with 8 bases between. The V gene's germline CDR1 is SEHNR and CDR2 FQNEAQ (reference sequence). CDR3 length: 12 amino acids. CDR3: CASSLGNGELFF. In DNA, the CDR3 is TGTGCCAGCAGCCTTGGGAACGGGGAGCTGTTTTTT.

The chain employs TRBV25-1 and TRBJ2-3; D might be TRBD1 (5 bases). The CDR3 is made up of 12 amino acids. V was cut by 10 bases and J by 6 bases, with 14 bases left in between. Per the germline V gene, CDR1 is MGHDK and CDR2 is SYGVNS. The CDR3 DNA sequence: TGTGCCAATGACCACTCAGGGGATACGCAGTATTTT. Its translation is CANDHSGDTQYF.

This clone was picked up a small number of times. CDR3 region: CASSLTGGYEQYF. As DNA, the CDR3 is TGTGCCAGCAGTTTAACAGGGGGCTACGAGCAGTACTTC. The chain links TRBV28 to TRBJ2-7, with TRBD1 matching over 8 bases. Trimming cost V 2 bases and J 3 bases; bases outside gene matches: 0. The CDR3 is 13 amino acids. Looked up from germline, CDR1 is MDHEN and CDR2 is SYDVKM.